This section outlines one T cell receptor (beta chain) sequence together with its context. This record comes from a study of blood T cell repertoires in COVID-19. Study as a whole: From T cells, B-cell-depleted T cells, or PBMCs came the material, which was cDNA or gDNA.

This CDR3 contains 13 residues. The germline V and J ends were trimmed by 3 bases and 7 bases, with 12 bases remaining between them. Germline V gene data show CDR1 as SEHNR and CDR2 as FQNEAQ (reference sequence). Original processing methods: Reference gene primer amplification yielded estimated nucleated cell counts. The assay was immunoSEQ multiplex PCR, and TCRdb's table has in-frame clones only and misses some. That table gives V, J and clone size, and the DNA gave D and trimming. Of around 250,000 clones in the sample, 70% to 90% are singletons; the top ten hold more than 6.5%. The sequencing input was peripheral blood. The TCR sequence derives from a woman in her seventies with active or convalescent COVID-19. V and J are TRBV7-9 and TRBJ1-2, with a tentative D call TRBD1 (6 bases). The CDR3 is CASSFGAQGGYTF. DNA for the CDR3: TGTGCCAGCAGCTTTGGTGCACAGGGTGGCTACACCTTC.